This is a list of T cell receptor beta chains from one sample in a study of shared clonotypes between healthy human individuals. Repertoires were generated with immunoSEQ multiplex PCR, while TCRdb's copy carries only in-frame clones and drops some. The sample has around 2,000,000 clones; about 95% are singletons. Sequenced sample: naive CD8+ T cells sorted from blood. These receptors were taken from a man younger than 35 in good health. CDR3s leave out the opening cysteine and the closing phenylalanine or tryptophan.

V	J	CDR3
TRBV6-1	TRBJ2-7	ASRDTPYEQY
TRBV4-1	TRBJ1-1	ASSQDPPDGENTEAF
TRBV5-1	TRBJ1-3	ASSLGGRVISGNTIY
TRBV19	TRBJ1-2	ASSRDSENYGYT
TRBV7-2	TRBJ1-5	ASSPTGLEYQPQH
TRBV19	TRBJ2-7	ASSWSESSYEQY
TRBV6-6	TRBJ1-2	ASSYSYGNYGYT
TRBV30	TRBJ2-1	AWSTHSYNEQF
TRBV19	TRBJ1-5	ATRTGLSNQPQH
TRBV4-1	TRBJ1-1	ASSQGQNTEAF
TRBV19	TRBJ1-5	ASRAWDRNQPQH
TRBV2	TRBJ1-1	ASTTPWGEANTEAF
TRBV5-6	TRBJ2-2	ASSLALRGLTGELF
TRBV5-1	TRBJ2-7	ASSHTSSPYEQY
TRBV9	TRBJ1-1	ASSVATGFAEAF
TRBV13	TRBJ1-1	ASSHTGGVNTEAF
TRBV7-9	TRBJ1-4	ASSLGNEKLF
TRBV28	TRBJ2-7	AITAPVKPYEQY
TRBV11-2	TRBJ1-5	ASSSHSNQPQH
TRBV6-5	TRBJ2-7	ASSQSSYEQY